One sample yielded the 6 T cell receptor beta chains listed below, sequenced in a study of cytomegalovirus exposure and HLA in healthy donors. In the PCR, 60 Vbeta and 13 Jbeta primers were used. The repertoire was sequenced with immunoSEQ multiplex PCR; TCRdb's copy has only in-frame clones and lacks some. Of 95,000 to 120,000 clones listed, 67% are singletons. The sample taken for sequencing was PBMCs. These receptors were collected from a young man in good health and CMV-seropositive.

This sequence joins TRBV7-2 and TRBJ2-3; weak D call: TRBD2 (6 bases). CDR3 size: 14 residues. Trimming stripped 3 bases from V and 6 bases from J, with 13 bases between. The germline CDR1 and CDR2 sequences are SGHTA and FQGNSA. CDR3: CASSFRTTPDTQYF. The CDR3 nucleotides are TGTGCCAGCAGCTTCCGGACTACACCGGATACGCAGTATTTT.

This rearrangement joins TRBV11-3 to TRBJ2-2; TRBD2 aligns across 12 bases. Trimming removed 8 bases from V and 5 bases from J; junction bases left unmatched: 12. The CDR3 covers 17 residues. The germline gives CDR1 SGHNT, CDR2 YENEEA. The CDR3 loop is CASRTSGVKWETGELFF. CDR3 in DNA: TGTGCCAGCCGGACTAGCGGGGTGAAATGGGAGACCGGGGAGCTGTTTTTT. The full variable domain, rest sourced from reference TRBV11-3 and TRBJ2-2, is EAGVVQSPRYKIIEKKQPVAFWCNPISGHNTLYWYLQNLGQGPELLIRYENEEAVDDSQLPKDRFSAERLKGVDSTLKIQPAELGDSAVYLCASRTSGVKWETGELFFGEGSRLTVL.

The table lists this clone with a few counts. The rearrangement links TRBV19 to TRBJ1-5, with TRBD1 identical over 9 bases. V was pared by 4 bases and J by 3 bases, with 4 bases of the junction left unmatched. The CDR3 contains 15 residues. Germline V gives CDR1 LNHDA, CDR2 SQIVND (reference sequence). CDR3: CASSTGTGNNQPQHF. CDR3 nucleotide sequence: TGTGCCAGTAGTACCGGGACAGGGAACAATCAGCCCCAGCATTTT.

By its share, this clone is medium-sized. J is TRBJ1-5 and V is TRBV6-5, with D tentatively TRBD1 (6 bases). CDR3 length: 16 amino acids. Germline values: CDR1 MNHEY, CDR2 SVGAGI. V was clipped by 0 bases and J by 4 bases, with 13 bases between them. The CDR3: CASSYSSTGRNQPQHF. CDR3 bases: TGTGCCAGCAGTTACTCCTCCACAGGGAGAAATCAGCCCCAGCATTTT.

This chain links TRBV6-5 with TRBJ2-1, with a possible D match to TRBD1 (5 bases). Germline V CDR1 and CDR2: MNHEY, SVGAGI. CDR3 size: 13 residues. V was pared by 7 bases and J by 5 bases, with 12 bases between. CDR3 region: CASTIGADNEQFF. Written as DNA, the CDR3 is TGTGCCAGCACAATAGGGGCAGACAATGAGCAGTTCTTC.

V is TRBV19 and J is TRBJ1-5; D is possibly TRBD1 (6 bases). V shed 4 bases and J shed 0 bases, with 10 bases lying between them. Germline CDR1 LNHDA, CDR2 SQIVND (reference sequence). The CDR3 sequence is 15 residues long. DNA of the CDR3: TGTGCCAGTAGTACGACAGGTCGTAGCAATCAGCCCCAGCATTTT. It encodes CASSTTGRSNQPQHF.